This T cell receptor beta chain was observed in a study of OX40 agonist ivuxolimab in advanced cancers. Using immunoSEQ multiplex PCR, the repertoire was profiled, and TCRdb retains in-frame clones only, with some absent. The table lists tens of thousands of clones, 86% of them singletons, with roughly 1.1% in the top ten. The CDR3 runs to 13 residues. Trimming shortened V by 3 bases and J by 0 bases, and 2 bases separated the two germline ends. The germline gives CDR1 SNHLY, CDR2 FYNNEI. The sequencing used CD4+ or CD8+ T cells sorted from blood, collected in a trial of the OX40 agonist ivuxolimab. The clonotype comes from an adult with an advanced solid tumor such as melanoma, head and neck, liver or kidney cancer. The chain uses TRBV2 and TRBJ2-2, with unresolved D. DNA for the CDR3: TGTGCCAGCAGTGAGACGAACACCGGGGAGCTGTTTTTT. It is translated as CASSETNTGELFF.